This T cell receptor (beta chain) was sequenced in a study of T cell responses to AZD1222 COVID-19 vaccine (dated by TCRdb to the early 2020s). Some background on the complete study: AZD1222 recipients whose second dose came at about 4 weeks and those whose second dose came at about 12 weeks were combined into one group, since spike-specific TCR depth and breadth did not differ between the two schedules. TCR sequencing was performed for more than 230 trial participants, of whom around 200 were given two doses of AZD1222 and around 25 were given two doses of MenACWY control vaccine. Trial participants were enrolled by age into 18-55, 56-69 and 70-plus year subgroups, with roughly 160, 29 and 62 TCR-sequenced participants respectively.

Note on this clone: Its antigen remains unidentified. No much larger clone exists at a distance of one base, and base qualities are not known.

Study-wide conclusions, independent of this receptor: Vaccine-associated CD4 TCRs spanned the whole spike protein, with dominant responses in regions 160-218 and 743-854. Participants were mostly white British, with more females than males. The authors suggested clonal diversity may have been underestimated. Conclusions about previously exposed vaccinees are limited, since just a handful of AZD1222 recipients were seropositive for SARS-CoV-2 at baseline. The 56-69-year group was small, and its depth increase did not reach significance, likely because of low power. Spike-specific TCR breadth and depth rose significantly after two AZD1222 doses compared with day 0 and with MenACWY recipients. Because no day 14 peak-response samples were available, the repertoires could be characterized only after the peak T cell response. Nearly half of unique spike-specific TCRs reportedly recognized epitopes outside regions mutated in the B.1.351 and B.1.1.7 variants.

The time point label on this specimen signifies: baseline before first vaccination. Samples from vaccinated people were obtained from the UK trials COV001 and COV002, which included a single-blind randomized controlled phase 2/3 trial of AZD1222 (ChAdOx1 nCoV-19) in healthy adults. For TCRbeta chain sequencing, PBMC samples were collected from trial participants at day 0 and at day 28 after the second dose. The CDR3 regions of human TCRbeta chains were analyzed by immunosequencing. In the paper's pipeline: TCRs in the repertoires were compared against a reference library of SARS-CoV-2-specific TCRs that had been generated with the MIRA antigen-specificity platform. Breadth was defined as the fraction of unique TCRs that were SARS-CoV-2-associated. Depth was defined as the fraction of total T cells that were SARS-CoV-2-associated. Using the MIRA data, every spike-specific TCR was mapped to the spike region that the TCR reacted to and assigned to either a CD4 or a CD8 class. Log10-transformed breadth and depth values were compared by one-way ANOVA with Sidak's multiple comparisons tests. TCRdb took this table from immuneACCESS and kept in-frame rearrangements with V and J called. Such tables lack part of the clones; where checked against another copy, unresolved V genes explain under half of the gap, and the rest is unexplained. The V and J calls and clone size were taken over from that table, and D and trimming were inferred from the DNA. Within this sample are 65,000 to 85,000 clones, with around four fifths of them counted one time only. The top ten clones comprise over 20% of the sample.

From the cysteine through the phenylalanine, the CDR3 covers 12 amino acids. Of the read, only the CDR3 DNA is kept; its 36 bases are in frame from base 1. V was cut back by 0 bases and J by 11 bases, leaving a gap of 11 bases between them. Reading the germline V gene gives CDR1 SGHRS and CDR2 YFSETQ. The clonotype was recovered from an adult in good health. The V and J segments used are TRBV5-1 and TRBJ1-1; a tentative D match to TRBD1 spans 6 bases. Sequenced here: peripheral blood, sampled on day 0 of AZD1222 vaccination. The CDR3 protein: CASSLDWGAAFF. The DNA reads TGCGCCAGCAGCTTGGATTGGGGGGCGGCTTTCTTT.